The T cell receptor (beta chain) under discussion was sequenced for a study of cytomegalovirus exposure and HLA in healthy donors. Study-wide results and limits: HLA alleles were associated with 15,000 to 20,000 TCR beta sequences in a later analysis at 0.05 false discovery rate.

Notes on this clone: Antigen: not known.

This PCR relied on a set of 60 Vbeta primers and 13 Jbeta primers. Using immunoSEQ multiplex PCR, the repertoire was profiled, and TCRdb retains in-frame clones only, with some absent. Of 150,000 to 200,000 clones listed, around three quarters are singletons. The germline gives CDR1 LNHNV, CDR2 YYDKDF (reference sequence). This CDR3 region has 15 residues. V gave up 5 bases and J gave up 5 bases; unmatched junction bases: 7. The chain joins TRBV15 to TRBJ2-1, with 9 bases matching TRBD2. The receptor was isolated from a man under 40 in good health and CMV-seronegative. The sequencing input was PBMCs. The chain's CDR3 is CATSGERTSDNEQFF. The CDR3 coding sequence is TGTGCCACCAGCGGCGAGAGGACTAGCGACAATGAGCAGTTCTTC.